The clone carrying this T cell receptor (beta chain) appeared once. Its antigen is currently unknown. CD4+ cells were split into CD45RA+ naive and CD45RA-negative memory subsets. The table came from immunoSEQ multiplex PCR; TCRdb's copy has only in-frame clones and leaves some out. There are 2,500,000 or so clones in the sample; roughly 93% occur only once, and roughly 0.39% lies in the top ten. Germline values: CDR1 MDHEN, CDR2 SYDVKM. The CDR3 sequence is 15 residues long. With 4 bases clipped from V and 5 bases from J, the junction kept 7 bases outside the gene matches. The data were taken from a study of shared clonotypes between healthy human individuals. As for the study in general: Two women and a few men aged 18 to 49 served as donors.

Study outcomes and limitations: Sampling involved blood alone; tissue repertoires likely differ. The expectation was that sequencing depth would affect clonotype sharing among donors.

The chain employs TRBV28 and TRBJ2-1; 8 positions match TRBD2. Sequencing used naive CD4+ T cells from PBMCs. Regarding subset: CD45RA+ positively selected. The sequence was obtained from a young man in good health. Some clones in this sample may be carry-over from other donors' samples. This chain's CDR3 is CASSSPGLVDNEQFF. CDR3 DNA: TGTGCCAGCAGTTCTCCGGGACTAGTAGACAATGAGCAGTTCTTC. Together with reference TRBV28 and TRBJ2-1, the CDR3 gives the full variable domain: DVKVTQSSRYLVKRTGEKVFLECVQDMDHENMFWYRQDPGLGLRLIYFSYDVKMKEKGDIPEGYSVSREKKERFSLILESASTNQTSMYLCASSSPGLVDNEQFFGPGTRLTVL.